One T cell receptor (beta chain) is described in this entry. This clonotype was found a few times. Its target antigen remains unknown. No base quality values were provided; no much bigger clone lies one nucleotide off. The receptor library was made with 5' RACE. Sequencing was performed on an Illumina HiSeq 2500. The second PCR ran for about 6 to 12 cycles and used a J-beta primer mix along with a sample-barcoded 5' primer. A unique molecular identifier was introduced onto each TCR beta cDNA molecule by a template-switch 5' adaptor carrying 12 random nucleotides. Each sample yielded at least 2.5 million CDR3-containing paired-end reads. First-strand cDNA synthesis was performed from all RNA using the Mint cDNA synthesis kit, with priming by a TRBC-specific oligonucleotide. All cDNA was treated with uracil-DNA glycosylase and then went through a first 18-cycle PCR with the universal primers M1SS and BC2_uni_R. Under the source paper's analysis protocol: Each sample was normalized by randomly selecting 1 million high-quality reads, each carrying a distinct molecular identifier. Instead of being binned into consensus sequences, reads that shared molecular identifiers were thrown out. MiTCR, with a Q25 quality threshold and the strictest error-elimination algorithm, was used for CDR3 identification, clonotype clustering and error correction. A nonparametric unseen species model with Euler transformation was used to estimate lower-bound total TCR beta diversity. In-frame beta chains were kept once TCRdb had trimmed the public reads at Q25 with fastp and called clones with MiXCR. Every entry covers one CDR3 protein and lists the most common genes and DNA from its rows. The V and J calls come from TCRdb's annotation, not from the publication. The sample table contains 1.5 million to 2 million distinct CDR3 sequences; only one count was recorded for 34% of them. The ten largest account for approximately 10% of the sample.

The sample belongs to a study of blood T cells in healthy people across ages (dated by TCRdb to between 2015 and 2016). A note on the overall study: In model experiments, template switching captured roughly one uniquely barcoded TCR beta cDNA molecule for every two T cells. The study measured age-related changes in TCR beta repertoire diversity using deep sequencing normalized with unique cDNA molecular identifiers. Using the same blood draw, the study looked at two additional independent replicas of 1 million unique cDNA reads for two donors, one aged 18 to 29 and the other aged 80 or older. Four age groups were formed from the donors: young (average 16 years), middle-aged (around 41), aged (roughly 58) and long-lived (roughly 81). To avoid experimental bias, donors of different ages were spread randomly across the sequencing lanes.

Study-wide findings and limitations: Estimates of total diversity from one million sequenced T cells were regarded as lower bounds and underestimates. Compared with the aged group, the long-lived group had more naive CD4+ T cells, fewer expanded clones and increased TCR diversity, a pattern suggesting age selection. As age increased, observed TCR beta diversity per million T cells dropped in a roughly linear way, and a significant reduction was already evident by age 40. The percentage of naive T cells measured by flow cytometry correlated strongly with observed TCR beta diversity. The CMV infection status of donors was not known, potentially confounding age-related changes in expanded clonotypes. Since profiling was done on bulk unsorted PBMCs, naive and antigen-experienced compartments could not be conclusively compared.

Trimmed from V: 3 bases; trimmed from J: 5 bases; junction bases lacking a gene match: 11. From its cysteine to its phenylalanine, the CDR3 spans 15 amino acids. Only the CDR3 portion is preserved as DNA: 45 bases, with reading frame beginning at the first base. CDR1 and CDR2 are drawn from the germline V gene (reference sequence): DFQATT, SNEGSKA. The roughly 38 donors, aged roughly 6 to 90 years, were systemically healthy Caucasian individuals from Russia. Each donor gave about 9.8 milliliters of peripheral blood, drawn into EDTA-treated Vacutainer tubes. Ficoll-Paque density-gradient centrifugation was used to isolate PBMCs, with at least 7 million per sample. Total RNA, at least 6 micrograms per sample, was extracted from PBMCs with Trizol reagent. For every donor, flow cytometry on a PBMC aliquot measured the percentage of naive CD45RAhigh/CD27high T cells.

The receptor chain draws on TRBV20-1 and TRBJ2-7, and 9 junctional nucleotides match TRBD1. Sequences were obtained from blood. The receptor's source is a woman aged 25 to 45 in good health. The bases read TGCAGTGCTAGTGGATCGGACAGGGGAGAGAACGAGCAGTACTTC. This yields the protein CSASGSDRGENEQYF.